The 3 T cell receptor beta chains below all came from one sample that was sequenced in a study of T-cell reconstitution after alpha-beta-depleted transplantation in children. A TCRbeta library incorporating unique molecular identifiers was prepared. MiXCR, run by TCRdb on the PCR reads, gives a single entry per CDR3 protein. Of 500,000 or so distinct CDR3 sequences listed, about 33% are singletons. Sequencing used PBMCs from the stem cell graft donor, obtained from the stem cell graft. Receptor source: a human donor who donated a stem cell graft to a child with aplastic anemia.

This clonotype showed up just a few times. The V gene is TRBV5-5, the J gene TRBJ1-3; 8 positions agree with TRBD1. The CDR3 has 15 amino acids. Germline V gene data show CDR1 as SGHKS and CDR2 as YYEKEE (reference sequence). V was clipped by 0 bases and J by 2 bases; unmatched bases: 1. CDR3 nucleotides: TGTGCCAGCAGCTTGGGGACAGGGCCTGGAAACACCATATATTTT. Protein product: CASSLGTGPGNTIYF.

This clonotype occurred a few times. The chain recombines TRBV12-3 or TRBV12-4 with TRBJ2-1; D remains ambiguous. The CDR3 runs to 14 residues. V dropped 5 bases and J dropped 8 bases, with 16 bases sitting between them. Here the CDR3 reads CASSPVTMVDEQFF. In DNA form, the CDR3 reads TGTGCCAGCAGTCCGGTCACTATGGTCGATGAGCAGTTCTTC.

The J gene is TRBJ2-2, the V gene TRBV4-2, with TRBD2 identical over 14 bases. V was clipped by 5 bases and J by 8 bases; unmatched bases: 4. The V gene's germline CDR1 is LGHNA and CDR2 YNFKEQ. There are 15 residues in the CDR3. Written as DNA, the CDR3 is TGTGCCAGCAGCAAGGGACTAGCGGGAGTGGGGGAGCTGTTTTTT. Protein sequence: CASSKGLAGVGELFF.